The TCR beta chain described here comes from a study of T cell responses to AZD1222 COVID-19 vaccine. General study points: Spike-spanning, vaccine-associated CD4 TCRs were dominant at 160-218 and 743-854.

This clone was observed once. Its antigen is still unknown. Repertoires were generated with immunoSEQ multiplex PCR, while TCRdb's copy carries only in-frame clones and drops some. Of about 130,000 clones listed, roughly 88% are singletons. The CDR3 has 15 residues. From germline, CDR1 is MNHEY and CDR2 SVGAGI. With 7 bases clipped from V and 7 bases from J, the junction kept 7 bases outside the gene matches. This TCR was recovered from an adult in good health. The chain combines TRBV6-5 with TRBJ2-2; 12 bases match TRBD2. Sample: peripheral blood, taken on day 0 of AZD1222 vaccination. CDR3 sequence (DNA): TGTGCCAGCAAAAGACTAGCGGGAGAGGACGGGGAGCTGTTTTTT. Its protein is CASKRLAGEDGELFF.